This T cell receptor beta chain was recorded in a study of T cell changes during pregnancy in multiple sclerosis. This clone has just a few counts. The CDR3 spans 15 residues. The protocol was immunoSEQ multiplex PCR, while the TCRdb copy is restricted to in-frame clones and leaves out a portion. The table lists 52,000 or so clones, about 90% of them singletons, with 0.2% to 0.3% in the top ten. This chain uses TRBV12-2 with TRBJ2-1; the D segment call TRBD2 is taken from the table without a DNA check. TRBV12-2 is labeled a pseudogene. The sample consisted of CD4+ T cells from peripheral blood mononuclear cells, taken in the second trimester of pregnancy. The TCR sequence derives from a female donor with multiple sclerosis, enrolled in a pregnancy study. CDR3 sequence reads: CASRPRTSAHNEQFF. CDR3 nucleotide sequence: TGTGCAAGTCGCCCACGGACTAGCGCCCACAATGAGCAGTTCTTC.